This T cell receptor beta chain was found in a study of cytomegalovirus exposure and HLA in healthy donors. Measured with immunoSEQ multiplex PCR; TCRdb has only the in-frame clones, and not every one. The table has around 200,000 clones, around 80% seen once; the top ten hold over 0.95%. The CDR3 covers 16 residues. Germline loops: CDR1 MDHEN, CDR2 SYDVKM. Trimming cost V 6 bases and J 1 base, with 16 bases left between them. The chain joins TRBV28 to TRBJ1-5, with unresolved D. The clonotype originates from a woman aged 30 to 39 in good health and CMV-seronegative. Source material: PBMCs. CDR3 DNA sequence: TGTGCCAGCAGACCTTCAATCGGGAACAGCAATCAGCCCCAGCATTTT. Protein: CASRPSIGNSNQPQHF.